This is a list of T cell receptor beta chains from one sample in a study of T cell repertoires in cytomegalovirus infection. These TCRs are of unknown antigen specificity. TCRdb processed the reads anew with MiXCR; each CDR3 protein has one entry. The sample carries about 900,000 distinct CDR3 sequences, 31% recorded once. Sequenced material: cultured CD8+ T cells from PBMCs, taken from culture after CMV antigen stimulation. The source of these receptors is a human donor in good health (CMV status not recorded). Some clones in this sample may be carry-over from other donors' samples. Each CDR3 is given with its conserved first and last residue. Fields, in order: V gene, clone size, J gene, D gene, CDR3 DNA, CDR3 protein. A D gene is named only where the DNA matches it firmly. Size is stated for part of the rows, as once, few or many counts, or as a class when the clone is expanded.

V: TRBV7-7
size: many
J: TRBJ2-1
D: TRBD1
DNA: TGTGCTAGCAGCCCCCGACAGGGGGAGTGGAATGAGCAGTTCTTC
CDR3: CASSPRQGEWNEQFF

V: TRBV9
size: few
J: TRBJ2-4
D: .
DNA: TGTGCCAGCAGCACTTCCCGGGACACCAAAAACATTCAGTACTTC
CDR3: CASSTSRDTKNIQYF

V: TRBV5-4
size: .
J: TRBJ1-1
D: TRBD1
DNA: TGTGCCAGCAGCCTACAACAGGGGGCTAACACTGAAGCTTTCTTT
CDR3: CASSLQQGANTEAFF

V: TRBV15
size: once
J: TRBJ1-1
D: TRBD1
DNA: TGTGCCACCAGCAGAGACCGAAACAGGGGAGGCGCTGAAGCTTTCTTT
CDR3: CATSRDRNRGGAEAFF

V: TRBV6-5
size: few
J: TRBJ1-1
D: TRBD1
DNA: TGTGCCAGCAGTCTTCACAGGGGGTCCGGGGCTGAAGCTTTCTTT
CDR3: CASSLHRGSGAEAFF

V: TRBV12-5
size: .
J: TRBJ2-3
D: .
DNA: TGTGCTAGTGGTTTGGTACGGCGCGGGGTGACGAATACGCAGTATTTT
CDR3: CASGLVRRGVTNTQYF

V: TRBV7-6
size: few
J: TRBJ2-1
D: .
DNA: TGTGCCAGCAGCCCGACAGCGGACGCCTACAATGAGCAGTTCTTC
CDR3: CASSPTADAYNEQFF

V: TRBV28
size: .
J: TRBJ2-1
D: TRBD2
DNA: TGTGCCAGCAGTACCCTTGGCGGGGGGGCGGATGAGCAGTTCTTC
CDR3: CASSTLGGGADEQFF

V: TRBV5-4
size: .
J: TRBJ2-7
D: .
DNA: TGTGCCAGCAGCTCCAGGGGAGAGGGCTACGAGCAGTACTTC
CDR3: CASSSRGEGYEQYF

V: TRBV4-2
size: few
J: TRBJ1-5
D: .
DNA: TGTGCCAGCAGCCAAGAAGGCTGGAATCAGCCCCAGCATTTT
CDR3: CASSQEGWNQPQHF

V: TRBV4-1
size: .
J: TRBJ2-1
D: .
DNA: TGCACCAGCAGCCAAGTACAGGGAAAGGACAATGAGCAGTTCTTC
CDR3: CTSSQVQGKDNEQFF

V: TRBV9
size: .
J: TRBJ1-3
D: TRBD1
DNA: TGTGCCAGCAGCGTAGCTTCGACAGGGTATACGGCTGGAAACACCATATATTTT
CDR3: CASSVASTGYTAGNTIYF

V: TRBV6-1
size: few
J: TRBJ2-1
D: TRBD1
DNA: TGTGCCACCGGACAGGGATTGAACAATGAGCAGTTCTTC
CDR3: CATGQGLNNEQFF

V: TRBV7-6
size: few
J: TRBJ2-3
D: .
DNA: TGTGCCAGCAGCTTAGGACCGGTTCGAGACGCGCAGTATTTT
CDR3: CASSLGPVRDAQYF

V: TRBV27
size: many
J: TRBJ1-2
D: .
DNA: TGTGCCAGCAGTTTTGCTACGGGGAATGGGTATGGCTACACCTTC
CDR3: CASSFATGNGYGYTF

V: TRBV4-2
size: .
J: TRBJ2-1
D: TRBD1
DNA: TGTGCCAGCAGCCGGGCAGGGGGCGTGAATGAGCAGTTCTTC
CDR3: CASSRAGGVNEQFF

V: TRBV7-9
size: few
J: TRBJ2-3
D: TRBD2
DNA: TGTGCCAGCAGCTTCGGGACTAGCGGGGATACAGATACGCAGTATTTT
CDR3: CASSFGTSGDTDTQYF

V: TRBV2
size: .
J: TRBJ2-5
D: .
DNA: TGTGCCACCAAGACAGATCCGGGGACCCAGTACTTC
CDR3: CATKTDPGTQYF

V: TRBV12-3/TRBV12-4
size: .
J: TRBJ2-3
D: TRBD1
DNA: TGTGCCAGCAGTTTCCAGACAGGGTACGTTTCAGATACGCAGTATTTT
CDR3: CASSFQTGYVSDTQYF